These 6 T cell receptor beta chains were all obtained from the same sample, sequenced in a study of T cell repertoires in cytomegalovirus infection. Which antigens these TCRs recognize remains unknown. One entry per CDR3 protein results from TCRdb running MiXCR on the reads. The table records some 920,000 distinct CDR3 sequences, under 40% of them present only once. The input for sequencing was cultured CD8+ T cells from PBMCs, taken from culture after CMV antigen stimulation. Receptors originate from a human donor in good health (CMV status not recorded). Some clones in this sample may be carry-over from other donors' samples.

This clonotype was seen a handful of times. The V gene is TRBV7-9, the J gene TRBJ1-1, with D unclear. The length of the CDR3 is 16 residues. V lost 4 bases to trimming and J lost 0 bases, with 15 bases between them. Germline lookup yields CDR1 SEHNR and CDR2 FQNEAQ (reference sequence). The CDR3 region is CASSSTRIDMNTEAFF. The CDR3 DNA follows: TGTGCCAGCAGCTCGACCCGGATAGATATGAACACTGAAGCTTTCTTT.

This clonotype has a handful of counts. The V call is TRBV6-6, the J call TRBJ1-2; 7 bases line up with TRBD1. This CDR3 has 15 amino acids. Germline CDR1 and CDR2: MNHNY and SVGAGI (reference sequence). V dropped 5 bases and J dropped 1; count of bases not matched to a gene: 7. The CDR3 protein is CASSKGQDYNYGYTF. The CDR3 DNA sequence: TGTGCCAGCAGTAAAGGACAGGACTATAACTATGGCTACACCTTC.

The genes are TRBV5-1 and TRBJ1-1; 8 nucleotides match TRBD1. Germline V gene sequence: CDR1 SGHRS, CDR2 YFSETQ. V lost 4 bases, J lost 1 base, and 9 bases stayed unmatched. The CDR3 sequence is 16 residues long. The CDR3 DNA is TGCGCCAGCAGCACAGGACAGGGAAGGAGGAACACTGAAGCTTTCTTT. The encoded protein is CASSTGQGRRNTEAFF.

This clonotype was observed a handful of times. V gene TRBV6-1 combines with J gene TRBJ2-1, with D uncertain. Germline V gene lookup returns CDR1 MNHNS and CDR2 SASEGT. This CDR3 region has 12 residues. V shed 7 bases and J shed 4 bases, with 8 bases lying between them. The CDR3 protein is CASMERYNEQFF. For the CDR3, the DNA is TGTGCCAGCATGGAAAGATACAATGAGCAGTTCTTC.

This clonotype was seen more than once but under ten times. This chain connects TRBV27 to TRBJ2-7; tentative D call: TRBD1 (7 bases). CDR3 length: 15 residues. In germline, CDR1 is MNHEY, CDR2 SMNVEV (reference sequence). V lost 6 bases and J lost 5, with 20 bases in between. CDR3 DNA: TGTGCCAGCAGCCCATACGGACAGGAGGGGGACGAGCAGTACTTC. This encodes CASSPYGQEGDEQYF.

The V and J genes are TRBV18 and TRBJ2-3, with 10 positions matching TRBD2. Germline loops: CDR1 KGHSH, CDR2 LQKENI. The J segment lost 4 bases and the V segment lost 5 bases, leaving 6 bases of the junction unmatched. This CDR3 has 15 residues. In DNA form, the CDR3 reads TGTGCCAGCTCATCAACTAGCGGGGACGCAGATACGCAGTATTTT. Translating it yields CASSSTSGDADTQYF.